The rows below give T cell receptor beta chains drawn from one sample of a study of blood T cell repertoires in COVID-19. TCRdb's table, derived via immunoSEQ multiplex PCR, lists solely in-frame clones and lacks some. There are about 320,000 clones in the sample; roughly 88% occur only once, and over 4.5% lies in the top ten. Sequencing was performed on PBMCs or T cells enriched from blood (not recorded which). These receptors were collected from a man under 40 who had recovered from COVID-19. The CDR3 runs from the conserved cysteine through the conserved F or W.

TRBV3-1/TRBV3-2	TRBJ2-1	CASRRGRVGDEQFF
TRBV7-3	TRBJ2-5	CASSPTSVETQYF
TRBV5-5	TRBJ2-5	CASSLATGGAKETQYF
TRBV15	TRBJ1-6	CATSSINPGQRSSYNSPLHF
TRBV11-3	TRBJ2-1	CASSPGTGGNNEQFF
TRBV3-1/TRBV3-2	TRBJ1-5	CASSQAGSNQPQHF
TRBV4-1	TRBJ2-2	CASSHQSGGTTGELFF
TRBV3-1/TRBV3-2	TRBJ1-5	CASSPGDWNQPQHF
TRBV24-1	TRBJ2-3	CATSDIRGTTDTQYF
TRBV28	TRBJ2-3	CASSFGAGNTDTQYF
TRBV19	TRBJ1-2	CASSGHRDPNYGYTF
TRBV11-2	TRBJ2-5	CASSSTRGQTQYF
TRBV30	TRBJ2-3	CAWSVGSGGARDTQYF
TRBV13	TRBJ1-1	CASSVYRGNTEAFF
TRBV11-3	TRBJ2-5	CASSLGLQETQYF
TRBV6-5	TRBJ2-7	CASRTGLSEQYF
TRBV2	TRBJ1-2	CASSGGQNYGYTF
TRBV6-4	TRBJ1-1	CASSQWANTEAFF
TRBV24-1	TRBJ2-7	CATSDPGQAEEQYF
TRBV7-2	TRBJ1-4	CASSFSRTNEKLFF
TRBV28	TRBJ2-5	CASSYAGQGERRTQYF
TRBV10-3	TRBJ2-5	CATLKQGVGQETQYF
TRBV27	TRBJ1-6	CASSLYQGGNSPLHF
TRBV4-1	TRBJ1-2	CASSRQEHNYGYTF
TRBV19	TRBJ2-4	CASSRDRVRSKNIQYF
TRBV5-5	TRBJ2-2	CASSLEGVGELFF
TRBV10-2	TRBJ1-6	CASSDMESYNSPLHF
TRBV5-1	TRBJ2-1	CASSGGTDSNNEQFF
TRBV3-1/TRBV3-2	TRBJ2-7	CASSLNRDSRNYEQYF
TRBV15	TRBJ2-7	CATSRERGHYEQYF
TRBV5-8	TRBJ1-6	CASRGQGTSPLHF
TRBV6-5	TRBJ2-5	CASSHGPTRRETQYF
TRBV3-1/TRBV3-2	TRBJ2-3	CASSALAGASTDTQYF
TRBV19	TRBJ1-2	CASSLTEASYGYTF
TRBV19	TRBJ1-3	CASKIWSDTTTGNTIYF
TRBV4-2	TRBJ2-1	CASSQEAGLYNEQFF
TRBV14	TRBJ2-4	CASSPLGQAKNIQYF
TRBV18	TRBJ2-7	CASSPGLRSYEQYF
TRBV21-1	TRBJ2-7	CASSKVRLSSYEQYF
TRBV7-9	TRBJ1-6	CASSIDRVDEPLHF
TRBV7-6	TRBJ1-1	CASSPRQGSTEAFF
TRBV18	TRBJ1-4	CASSPRLDEKLFF
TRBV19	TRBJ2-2	CASRARGVLAGELFF
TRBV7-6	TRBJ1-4	CASSLGPPGQGLSANEKLFF
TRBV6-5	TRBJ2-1	CASSYMGGYNNEQFF